The sequence of this T cell receptor (beta chain) was determined in a study of blood T cell repertoires in COVID-19. Study background: The samples span acute and convalescent COVID-19 from the United States, Italy and Spain. From T cells, B-cell-depleted T cells, or PBMCs came the material, which was cDNA or gDNA.

In the original processing: Estimation of nucleated cell counts relied on the amplification of reference gene primers. Assay used: immunoSEQ multiplex PCR; TCRdb lists only in-frame clones, some missing. V, J and clone size were drawn from that table, and D and trimming were deduced from the DNA. The table records 75,000 to 90,000 clones, roughly 82% of them present only once. From germline, CDR1 is SGHRS and CDR2 YFSETQ. This CDR3 is 14 amino acids long. V gave up 0 bases and J gave up 10 bases, with 13 bases separating them. The clonotype was recovered from a man in his fifties or sixties with active COVID-19. V and J are TRBV5-1 and TRBJ1-4; D perhaps matches TRBD1 (5 bases). Sequenced material: peripheral blood. CDR3: CASSLDRSLGKLFF. CDR3 nucleotide sequence: TGCGCCAGCAGCTTGGACAGGTCCTTAGGAAAACTGTTTTTT. The full variable domain, with the rest looked up from reference TRBV5-1 and TRBJ1-4, is KAGVTQTPRYLIKTRGQQVTLSCSPISGHRSVSWYQQTPGQGLQFLFEYFSETQRNKGNFPGRFSGRQFSNSRSEMNVSTLELGDSALYLCASSLDRSLGKLFFGSGTQLSVL.